What follows is one TCR beta chain and its context. RNA was extracted and reverse transcribed into cDNA as the sequencing template. The data were produced by immunoSEQ multiplex PCR, yet TCRdb's version contains in-frame clones alone and is incomplete. The table shows 7,000 to 7,500 clones, with around 60% occurring only once. The sample originates from a study of CD8+ T cells in alopecia areata. Punch biopsies of lesional scalp, plus peripheral blood, were taken from alopecia areata patients. Trimming cost V 0 bases and J 0 bases, with 0 bases left between them. Germline-derived CDR1 and CDR2 are LGHNA and YNFKEQ. The CDR3 sequence is 12 residues long.

This rearrangement joins TRBV4-2 to TRBJ2-7; no definite D call. The TCR originated in a human donor with alopecia areata. The specimen was skin, collected at week 0. CDR3 region: CASSQDSYEQYF. CDR3 nucleotide sequence: TGTGCCAGCAGCCAAGACTCCTACGAGCAGTACTTC.